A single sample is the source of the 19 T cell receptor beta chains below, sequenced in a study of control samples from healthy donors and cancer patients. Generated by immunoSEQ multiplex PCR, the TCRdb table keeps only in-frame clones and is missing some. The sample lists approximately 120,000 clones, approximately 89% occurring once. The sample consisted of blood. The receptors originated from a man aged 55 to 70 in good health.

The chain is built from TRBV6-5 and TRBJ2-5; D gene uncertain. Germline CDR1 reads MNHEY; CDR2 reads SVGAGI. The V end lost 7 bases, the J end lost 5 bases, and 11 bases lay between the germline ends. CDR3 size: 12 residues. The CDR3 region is CASNSPKETQYF. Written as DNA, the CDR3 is TGTGCCAGCAATTCGCCGAAGGAGACCCAGTACTTC.

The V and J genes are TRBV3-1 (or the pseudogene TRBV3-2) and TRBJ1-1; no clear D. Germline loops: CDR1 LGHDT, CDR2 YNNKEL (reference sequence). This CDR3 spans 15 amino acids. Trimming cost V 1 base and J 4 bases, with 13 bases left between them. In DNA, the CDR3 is TGTGCCAGCAGCCAAGGGGGTAGCAGAGGCACTGAAGCTTTCTTT. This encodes CASSQGGSRGTEAFF.

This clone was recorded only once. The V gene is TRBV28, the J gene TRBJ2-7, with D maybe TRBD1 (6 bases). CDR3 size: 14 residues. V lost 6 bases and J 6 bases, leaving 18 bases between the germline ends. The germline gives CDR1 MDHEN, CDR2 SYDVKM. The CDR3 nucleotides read TGTGCCAGCAGCTGGAATGACGGGACACTCGAGCAGTACTTC. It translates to CASSWNDGTLEQYF. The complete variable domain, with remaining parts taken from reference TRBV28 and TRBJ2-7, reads DVKVTQSSRYLVKRTGEKVFLECVQDMDHENMFWYRQDPGLGLRLIYFSYDVKMKEKGDIPEGYSVSREKKERFSLILESASTNQTSMYLCASSWNDGTLEQYFGPGTRLTVT.

CDR3 sequence reads: CASSIVGGTNQPQHF. The CDR3 DNA reads TGTGCCAGTAGTATAGTAGGTGGAACAAATCAGCCCCAGCATTTT. This rearrangement joins TRBV19 to TRBJ1-5; D remains unclear. Trimming shortened V by 1 base and J by 4 bases, and 11 bases separated the two germline ends. CDR1 and CDR2 from the germline V gene are LNHDA and SQIVND (reference sequence). This CDR3 comprises 15 residues.

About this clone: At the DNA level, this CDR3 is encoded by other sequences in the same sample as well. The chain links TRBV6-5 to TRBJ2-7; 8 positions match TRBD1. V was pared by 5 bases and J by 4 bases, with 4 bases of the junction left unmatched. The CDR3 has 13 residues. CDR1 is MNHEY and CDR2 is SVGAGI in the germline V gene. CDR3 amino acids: CASSRTGTYEQYF. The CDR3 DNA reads TGTGCCAGCAGTAGGACAGGGACGTACGAGCAGTACTTC.

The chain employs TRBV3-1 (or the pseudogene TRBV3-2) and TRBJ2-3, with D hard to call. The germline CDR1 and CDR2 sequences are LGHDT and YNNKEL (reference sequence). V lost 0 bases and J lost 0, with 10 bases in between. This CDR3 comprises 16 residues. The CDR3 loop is CASSQEGLPSTDTQYF. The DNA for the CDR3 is TGTGCCAGCAGCCAAGAGGGCCTCCCTAGCACAGATACGCAGTATTTT.

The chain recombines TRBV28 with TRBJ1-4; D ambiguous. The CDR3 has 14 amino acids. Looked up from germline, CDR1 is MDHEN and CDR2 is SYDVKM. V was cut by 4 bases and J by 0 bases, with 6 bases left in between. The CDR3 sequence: CASSWAATNEKLFF. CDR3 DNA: TGTGCCAGCAGTTGGGCAGCAACTAATGAAAAACTGTTTTTT. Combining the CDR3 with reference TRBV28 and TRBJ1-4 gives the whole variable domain DVKVTQSSRYLVKRTGEKVFLECVQDMDHENMFWYRQDPGLGLRLIYFSYDVKMKEKGDIPEGYSVSREKKERFSLILESASTNQTSMYLCASSWAATNEKLFFGSGTQLSVL.

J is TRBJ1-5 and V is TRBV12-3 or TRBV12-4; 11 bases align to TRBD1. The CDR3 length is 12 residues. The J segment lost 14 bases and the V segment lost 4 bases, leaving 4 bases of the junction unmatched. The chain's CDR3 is CASSSGGQGEHF. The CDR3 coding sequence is TGTGCCAGCAGTTCTGGGGGACAGGGGGAGCATTTT.

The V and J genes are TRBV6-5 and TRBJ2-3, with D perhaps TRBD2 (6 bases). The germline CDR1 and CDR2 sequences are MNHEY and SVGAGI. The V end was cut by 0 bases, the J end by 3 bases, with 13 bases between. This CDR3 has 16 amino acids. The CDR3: CASSYSLRGGTDTQYF. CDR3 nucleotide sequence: TGTGCCAGCAGTTACTCGCTGCGGGGAGGAACAGATACGCAGTATTTT.

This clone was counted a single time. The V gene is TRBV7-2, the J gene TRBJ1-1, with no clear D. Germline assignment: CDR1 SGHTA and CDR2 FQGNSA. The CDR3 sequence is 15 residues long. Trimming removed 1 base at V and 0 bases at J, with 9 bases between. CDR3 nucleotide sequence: TGTGCCAGCAGCTTAGGGTCCACCATGAACACTGAAGCTTTCTTT. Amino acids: CASSLGSTMNTEAFF.

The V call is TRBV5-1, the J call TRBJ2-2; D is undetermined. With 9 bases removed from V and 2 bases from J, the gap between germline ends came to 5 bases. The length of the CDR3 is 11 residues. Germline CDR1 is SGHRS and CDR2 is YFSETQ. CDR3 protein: CATTNTGELFF. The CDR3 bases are TGCGCCACCACAAACACCGGGGAGCTGTTTTTT.

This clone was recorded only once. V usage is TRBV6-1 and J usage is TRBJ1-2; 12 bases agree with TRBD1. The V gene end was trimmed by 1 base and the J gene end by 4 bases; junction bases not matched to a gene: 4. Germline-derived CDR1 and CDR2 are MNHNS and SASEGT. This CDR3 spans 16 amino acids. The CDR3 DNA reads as TGTGCCAGCAGTGAAGAAGGGACAGGGGGCCCCTATGGCTACACCTTC. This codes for CASSEEGTGGPYGYTF.

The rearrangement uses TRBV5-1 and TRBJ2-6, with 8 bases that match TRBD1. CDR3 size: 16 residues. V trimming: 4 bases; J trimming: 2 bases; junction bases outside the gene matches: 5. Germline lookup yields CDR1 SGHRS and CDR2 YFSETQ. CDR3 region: CASSAPTGAGANVLTF. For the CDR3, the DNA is TGCGCCAGCAGCGCGCCGACAGGGGCTGGGGCCAACGTCCTGACTTTC.

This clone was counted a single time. DNA of the CDR3: TGTGCCAGCAGTCCAACAGGGGAGGGGGCCGGGGAGCTGTTTTTT. This gives the protein CASSPTGEGAGELFF. This rearrangement joins TRBV28 to TRBJ2-2; D possibly matches TRBD1 or TRBD2 (7 bases each). In germline, CDR1 is MDHEN, CDR2 SYDVKM. Deletions cut 5 bases from V and 6 bases from J, with 16 bases between. The CDR3 sequence is 15 residues long.

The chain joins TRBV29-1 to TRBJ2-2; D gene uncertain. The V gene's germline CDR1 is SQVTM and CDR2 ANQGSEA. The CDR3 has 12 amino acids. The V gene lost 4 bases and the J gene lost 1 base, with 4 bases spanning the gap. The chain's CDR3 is CSVAENTGELFF. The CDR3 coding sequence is TGCAGCGTTGCCGAGAACACCGGGGAGCTGTTTTTT.

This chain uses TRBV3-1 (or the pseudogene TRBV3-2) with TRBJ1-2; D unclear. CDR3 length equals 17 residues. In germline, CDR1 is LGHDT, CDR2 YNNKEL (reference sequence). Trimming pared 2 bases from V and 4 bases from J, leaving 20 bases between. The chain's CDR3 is CASSQWAGAPQIYGYTF. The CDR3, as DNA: TGTGCCAGCAGCCAATGGGCAGGCGCCCCTCAAATCTATGGCTACACCTTC.

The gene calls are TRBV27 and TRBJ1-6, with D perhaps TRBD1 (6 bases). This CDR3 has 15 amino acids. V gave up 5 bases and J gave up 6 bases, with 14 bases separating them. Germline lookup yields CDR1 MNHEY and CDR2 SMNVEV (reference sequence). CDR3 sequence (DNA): TGTGCCAGCAGTGCAACACAGGGTGCTAATTCACCCCTCCACTTT. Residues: CASSATQGANSPLHF.

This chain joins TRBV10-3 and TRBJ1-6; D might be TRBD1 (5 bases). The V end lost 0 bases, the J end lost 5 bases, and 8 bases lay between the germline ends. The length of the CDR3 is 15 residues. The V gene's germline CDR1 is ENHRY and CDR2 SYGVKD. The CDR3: CAISESDRNNSPLHF. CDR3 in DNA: TGTGCCATCAGTGAGTCAGACAGAAATAATTCACCCCTCCACTTT.

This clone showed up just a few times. CDR3 sequence reads: CASSASYEQYF. The CDR3 DNA reads as TGTGCCAGCAGTGCATCCTACGAGCAGTACTTC. The chain links TRBV12-3 or TRBV12-4 to TRBJ2-7; D is uncertain. The CDR3 covers 11 residues. The germline V and J ends were trimmed by 5 bases and 1 base, with 3 bases remaining between them.